These 24 T cell receptor beta chains were all obtained from the same sample, sequenced in a study of blood T cell repertoires in COVID-19. Assay used: immunoSEQ multiplex PCR; TCRdb lists only in-frame clones, some missing. Seen here are fewer than 200,000 clones, around nine tenths observed once, and the top ten hold over 0.7%. The sequencing input was peripheral blood. The receptors originated from a woman aged 18-30 years who had recovered from COVID-19.

The V and J genes are TRBV3-1 (or the pseudogene TRBV3-2) and TRBJ2-7; D not certain. The germline gives CDR1 LGHDT, CDR2 YNNKEL (reference sequence). V shed 1 base and J shed 3 bases, with 16 bases lying between them. The CDR3 totals 16 residues. This CDR3 is CASSQGLVLAIYEQYV. The CDR3 nucleotides read TGTGCCAGCAGCCAAGGGCTAGTTTTAGCCATCTACGAGCAGTACGTC.

The chain has TRBV6-5 and TRBJ1-2; D might be TRBD1 (5 bases). The CDR3 runs to 16 residues. V was clipped by 4 bases and J by 0 bases, with 15 bases between them. Per the germline V gene, CDR1 is MNHEY and CDR2 is SVGAGI. In DNA, the CDR3 is TGTGCCAGCAGTTTGGGGCTCAAAATCGCTAACTATGGCTACACCTTC. Its translation: CASSLGLKIANYGYTF.

This clone is a singleton in its sample. V gene TRBV9 combines with J gene TRBJ2-7, with 7 bases fitting TRBD1. The length of the CDR3 is 13 residues. Germline lookup yields CDR1 SGDLS and CDR2 YYNGEE. J was trimmed by 3 bases and V by 4 bases; bases with no gene match: 4. The CDR3, as DNA: TGTGCCAGCAGCCCGGGACAGATCTACGAGCAGTACTTC. Its translation: CASSPGQIYEQYF.

This chain joins TRBV10-3 and TRBJ2-7; possible D gene TRBD1, 6 bases. This CDR3 comprises 12 residues. Looked up from germline, CDR1 is ENHRY and CDR2 is SYGVKD. The germline V and J ends were trimmed by 6 bases and 1 base, with 7 bases remaining between them. The CDR3 sequence is CAIRTGSYEQYF. The CDR3, as DNA: TGTGCCATCAGGACAGGTTCCTACGAGCAGTACTTC.

The rearrangement uses TRBV12-3 or TRBV12-4 and TRBJ1-1; the D is unclear. Deletions cut 6 bases from V and 6 bases from J, with 8 bases between. The CDR3 covers 11 residues. CDR3 in amino acids: CASSPGAEAFF. CDR3 nucleotides: TGTGCCAGCAGCCCCGGGGCTGAAGCTTTCTTT.

This rearrangement joins TRBV19 to TRBJ2-4; 7 nucleotides align to TRBD2. The V segment lost 4 bases and the J segment 1 base; nucleotides outside the gene matches: 19. Germline CDR1 is LNHDA and CDR2 is SQIVND (reference sequence). The CDR3 is made up of 20 amino acids. For the CDR3, the DNA is TGTGCCAGTAGTACCCCGTTTCACGGCGGGAGCGCCTCCGCCAAAAACATTCAGTACTTC. This sequence encodes CASSTPFHGGSASAKNIQYF. The full variable domain, in which reference TRBV19 and TRBJ2-4 provide the parts outside the CDR3, is DGGITQSPKYLFRKEGQNVTLSCEQNLNHDAMYWYRQDPGQGLRLIYYSQIVNDFQKGDIAEGYSVSREKKESFPLTVTSAQKNPTAFYLCASSTPFHGGSASAKNIQYFGAGTRLSVL.

This sequence joins TRBV6-4 and TRBJ2-1; D remains unclear. Trimming removed 0 bases at V and 10 bases at J, with 10 bases between. The germline V gene encodes CDR1 MRHNA and CDR2 SNTAGT. This CDR3 comprises 13 residues. CDR3 coding DNA: TGTGCCAGCAGTGACTCGGAGTTTCGGGAGCAGTTCTTC. Translation gives CASSDSEFREQFF.

The CDR3 sequence: CASSRDGTGWYTEAFF. The DNA for the CDR3 is TGTGCCAGCAGCCGGGACGGGACAGGTTGGTACACTGAAGCTTTCTTT. The V and J genes are TRBV3-1 (or the pseudogene TRBV3-2) and TRBJ1-1; 8 positions agree with TRBD1. V lost 4 bases and J lost 3; bases outside the gene matches: 10. CDR3 length: 16 residues. Germline assignment: CDR1 LGHDT and CDR2 YNNKEL (reference sequence).

This clone was seen once. The DNA for the CDR3 is TGTGCCAGCAGTCAGGACACGATCTCTGGAAACACCATATATTTT. Translating it yields CASSQDTISGNTIYF. This rearrangement joins TRBV6-2 or TRBV6-3 to TRBJ1-3; tentative D call: TRBD1 (5 bases). Germline CDR1 and CDR2: MNHEY and SVGEGT. The V end was cut by 5 bases, the J end by 0 bases, with 11 bases between. The length of the CDR3 is 15 residues.

The gene calls are TRBV5-5 and TRBJ2-1; TRBD1 might be the D (6 bases). Trimming left V 1 base short and J 4 bases short, with 15 bases between. CDR3 length: 16 amino acids. Germline loops: CDR1 SGHKS, CDR2 YYEKEE (reference sequence). The CDR3 here is CASSLFGGQVYNEQFF. In DNA, the CDR3 is TGTGCCAGCAGCTTGTTTGGGGGCCAGGTTTACAATGAGCAGTTCTTC.

This clone showed up just a few times. This chain links TRBV25-1 with TRBJ2-5; D is perhaps TRBD2 (5 bases). The CDR3 extends over 13 amino acids. The V end lost 5 bases, the J end lost 2 bases, and 9 bases lay between the germline ends. Germline V gene data show CDR1 as MGHDK and CDR2 as SYGVNS. In nucleotides, the CDR3 is TGTGCCAGCAGTAACGGGATACAAGAGACCCAGTACTTC. Translating gives CASSNGIQETQYF.

This clone was observed a few times. The CDR3 DNA reads TGTGCCAGCAGTTTCCGCGGCGGTAGCGGGGTTAGCACAGATACGCAGTATTTT. The encoded protein is CASSFRGGSGVSTDTQYF. The chain joins TRBV28 to TRBJ2-3, with 8 bases matching TRBD2. The CDR3 spans 18 residues. Per the germline V gene, CDR1 is MDHEN and CDR2 is SYDVKM. Trimming took 3 bases from V and 0 from J; bases not matched to a gene: 11. The full variable domain, with the rest looked up from reference TRBV28 and TRBJ2-3, is DVKVTQSSRYLVKRTGEKVFLECVQDMDHENMFWYRQDPGLGLRLIYFSYDVKMKEKGDIPEGYSVSREKKERFSLILESASTNQTSMYLCASSFRGGSGVSTDTQYFGPGTRLTVL.

The rearrangement uses TRBV4-3 and TRBJ1-2, with 11 bases lining up with TRBD1. The CDR3 is made up of 15 amino acids. Germline V gives CDR1 LGHNA, CDR2 YSLEER. With 3 bases clipped from V and 3 bases from J, the junction kept 3 bases outside the gene matches. CDR3 sequence (DNA): TGCGCCAGCAGCCACGGACAGGGGGCCGACTATGGCTACACCTTC. It yields the protein CASSHGQGADYGYTF.

J is TRBJ2-1 and V is TRBV2; D remains ambiguous. Per germline, CDR1 SNHLY and CDR2 FYNNEI. V lost 5 bases and J 1 base, leaving 15 bases between the germline ends. The CDR3 extends over 16 amino acids. The CDR3 nucleotides are TGTGCCAGCAGTACCACTGACAATTTTTCCTACAATGAGCAGTTCTTC. It codes for CASSTTDNFSYNEQFF. Filled out from reference TRBV2 and TRBJ2-1, the complete variable domain reads EPEVTQTPSHQVTQMGQEVILRCVPISNHLYFYWYRQILGQKVEFLVSFYNNEISEKSEIFDDQFSVERPDGSNFTLKIRSTKLEDSAMYFCASSTTDNFSYNEQFFGPGTRLTVL.

V gene TRBV11-2 combines with J gene TRBJ2-1; D may be TRBD1 (6 bases). V was pared by 5 bases and J by 5 bases, with 13 bases between. The CDR3 has 14 amino acids. CDR1 SGHAT and CDR2 FQNNGV come from the germline V gene. The CDR3 sequence: CASSQGGIHNEQFF. The CDR3 nucleotides read TGTGCCAGCAGCCAAGGGGGAATACACAATGAGCAGTTCTTC.

V is TRBV11-2 and J is TRBJ1-5, with D maybe TRBD1 (5 bases). Deletions cut 1 base from V and 1 base from J, with 8 bases between. CDR1 is SGHAT and CDR2 is FQNNGV in the germline V gene. This CDR3 region has 15 residues. The CDR3 DNA follows: TGTGCCAGCAGCTTAGGGGGGGAGAGCAATCAGCCCCAGCATTTT. Encoded protein: CASSLGGESNQPQHF.

V usage is TRBV10-3 and J usage is TRBJ2-7; 7 nucleotides match TRBD1. V was pared by 6 bases and J by 7 bases, with 12 bases of the junction left unmatched. This CDR3 spans 14 amino acids. Germline V gene sequence: CDR1 ENHRY, CDR2 SYGVKD. CDR3 protein: CAIRSAGGTGEQYV. The CDR3 bases are TGTGCCATCAGGTCGGCAGGGGGAACGGGAGAGCAGTACGTC.

The J gene is TRBJ1-3, the V gene TRBV7-6; the D is unclear. The CDR3 runs to 15 residues. Germline V CDR1 and CDR2: SGHVS, FNYEAQ. V was trimmed by 5 bases and J by 0 bases, leaving 11 bases between them. CDR3 residues: CASSPDGSSGNTIYF. CDR3 DNA sequence: TGTGCCAGCAGCCCAGACGGGAGCTCTGGAAACACCATATATTTT. Full variable domain (missing parts from reference TRBV7-6 and TRBJ1-3): GAGVSQSPRYKVTKRGQDVALRCDPISGHVSLYWYRQALGQGPEFLTYFNYEAQQDKSGLPNDRFSAERPEGSISTLTIQRTEQRDSAMYRCASSPDGSSGNTIYFGEGSWLTVV.

The chain combines TRBV28 with TRBJ1-2; D perhaps matches TRBD1 (6 bases). The germline gives CDR1 MDHEN, CDR2 SYDVKM. The CDR3 is 13 amino acids. Trimming cost V 3 bases and J 4 bases, with 9 bases left between them. CDR3 residues: CASSLDSSYGYTF. CDR3 in DNA: TGTGCCAGCAGTTTGGACAGTAGCTATGGCTACACCTTC.

The rearrangement joins TRBV2 to TRBJ1-2; 10 nucleotides align to TRBD1. The CDR3 is 13 residues long. The germline gives CDR1 SNHLY, CDR2 FYNNEI. The V and J ends lost 6 bases and 9 bases, in that order; junction bases with no gene match: 7. The CDR3 sequence is CASRGGTGDRYTF. The CDR3 nucleotides are TGTGCCAGCAGGGGCGGGACAGGGGATCGCTACACCTTC.

The chain joins TRBV11-2 to TRBJ2-5; D uncertain. In germline, CDR1 is SGHAT, CDR2 FQNNGV. The CDR3 is made up of 14 amino acids. Trimming removed 7 bases from V and 1 base from J, with 13 bases in between. CDR3 bases: TGTGCCAGCAATCTGATGAGGATCCAAGAGACCCAGTACTTC. It yields the protein CASNLMRIQETQYF.

This rearrangement joins TRBV2 to TRBJ1-5; D is ambiguous. The CDR3 is 13 residues long. From germline, CDR1 is SNHLY and CDR2 FYNNEI. V gave up 7 bases and J gave up 7 bases, with 14 bases separating them. The CDR3 coding sequence is TGTGCCAGCACGATGGCGGATCTCCAGCCCCAGCATTTT. Its translation: CASTMADLQPQHF.

CDR3 region: CASSLARLAGGPKTDTQYF. Here the CDR3 DNA reads TGTGCCAGCAGCTTAGCGAGACTAGCGGGGGGGCCGAAGACAGATACGCAGTATTTT. This chain links TRBV7-2 with TRBJ2-3; 14 nucleotides match TRBD2. The length of the CDR3 is 19 residues. Germline CDR1 is SGHTA and CDR2 is FQGNSA. J lost 3 bases, V lost 0 bases, and 8 bases had no gene match.

The rearrangement joins TRBV7-2 to TRBJ2-3; perhaps TRBD2 as D (5 bases). The germline V gene has CDR1 SGHTA and CDR2 FQGNSA. The CDR3 length is 19 residues. Trimming shortened V by 5 bases and J by 4 bases, and 28 bases separated the two germline ends. The CDR3 loop is CASSHRRPTGDWWSDTQYF. CDR3 bases: TGTGCCAGCAGCCATCGGAGACCTACCGGGGATTGGTGGTCAGATACGCAGTATTTT.